The clone carrying this T cell receptor (beta chain) showed up just once. The antigen is not known. This entry belongs to a study of lymphopenia after photon versus proton radiotherapy. Study-level points and caveats: Better survival with proton therapy was suggested as possible, not demonstrated. Oligoclonal CD8+ Temra expansion after nadir drove photon patients' diversity drop.

The table came from immunoSEQ multiplex PCR; TCRdb's copy has only in-frame clones and leaves some out. The table has about 68,000 clones, approximately 91% seen once. Per germline, CDR1 SGHDT and CDR2 YYEEEE. The CDR3 totals 15 residues. The V and J ends lost 2 bases and 5 bases respectively, with 14 bases between them. The sequence was obtained from a woman aged 65 to 85 with pancreatic cancer. The sequencing here drew on peripheral blood, taken from a patient treated with photon-based radiotherapy. The gene calls are TRBV5-6 and TRBJ1-5; TRBD1 is a possible D gene (5 bases). The CDR3 DNA follows: TGTGCCAGCAGCTTCGGGACGGACCGCTATCAGCCCCAGCATTTT. This codes for CASSFGTDRYQPQHF.